The clone carrying this TCR beta chain was detected once. This sample is drawn from a study of blood T cell repertoires in COVID-19. Donors were grouped by their self-reported clinical history. Cohort 3 recovery required two negative PCRs, clearance, or symptom resolution. Measured with immunoSEQ multiplex PCR; TCRdb has only the in-frame clones, and not every one. Of 250,000 to 350,000 clones in the sample, about 88% are singletons; the top ten hold 2.6%. V dropped 1 base and J dropped 9; count of bases not matched to a gene: 9. There are 15 residues in the CDR3. CDR1 is SGHNT, CDR2 YENEEA, per germline.

The chain carries TRBV11-3 and TRBJ2-1, with TRBD2 identical over 7 bases. The sequenced sample consisted of PBMCs or T cells enriched from blood (not recorded which). The TCR comes from a man aged 55-75 years who had recovered from COVID-19. CDR3 sequence: CASSLVAGVSPEQFF. CDR3 DNA: TGTGCCAGCAGCTTAGTGGCGGGAGTCTCTCCTGAGCAGTTCTTC.